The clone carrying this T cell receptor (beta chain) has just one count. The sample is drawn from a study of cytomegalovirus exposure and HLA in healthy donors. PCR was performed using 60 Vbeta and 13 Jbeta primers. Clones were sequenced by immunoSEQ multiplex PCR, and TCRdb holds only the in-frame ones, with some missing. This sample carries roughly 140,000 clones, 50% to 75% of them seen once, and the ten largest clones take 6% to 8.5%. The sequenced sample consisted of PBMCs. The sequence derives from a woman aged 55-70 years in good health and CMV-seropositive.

CDR3 amino acids: CGGESSYNEQFF. CDR3 DNA sequence: TGTGGGGGGGAGAGCTCCTACAATGAGCAGTTCTTC. The V gene is TRBV30, the J gene TRBJ2-1, with D possibly being TRBD2 (6 bases). Germline V gene lookup returns CDR1 GTSNPN and CDR2 SVGIG (reference sequence). This CDR3 contains 12 residues.